This T cell receptor (beta chain) was observed in a study of shared clonotypes between healthy human individuals. Findings of the study overall: Four donors showed sharing of approximately 5% of naive CD4 clonotypes.

In the case of this clone: Antigen specificity is unknown.

V dropped 2 bases and J dropped 5; count of bases not matched to a gene: 6. CDR3 length equals 15 residues. Per germline, CDR1 MNHEY and CDR2 SVGAGI. Per the study methods: Junction-only immunoSEQ sequences carried no quality scores, so filtering differed. The protocol was immunoSEQ multiplex PCR, while the TCRdb copy is restricted to in-frame clones and leaves out a portion. That table supplies the V and J calls and clone size; D and trimming were determined from the DNA. The sample lists 2.3 million or so clones; just over 90% were seen once. The sequence came from a man between 18 and 35 years old in good health. Some clones in this sample may be carry-over from other donors' samples. This chain joins TRBV6-5 and TRBJ2-5; 9 bases agree with TRBD2. The specimen was naive CD4+ T cells from PBMCs. Subset indicated: CD45RA+ positively selected. The CDR3 DNA is TGTGCCAGCAGTTACGTCGGGACTAGCCAGGAGACCCAGTACTTC. The encoded protein is CASSYVGTSQETQYF.